Included here is one T cell receptor beta chain sequence, with context. No cognate antigen has been identified for it. Qualities for individual bases were not recorded, and no much larger clone is one base off. Stable Graves' hyperthyroidism was defined as no progression to ophthalmopathy during 18 months of follow-up. Hyperthyroidism patients were newly diagnosed, with disease duration under 2 months, and aged 18 to 65 years. Patients with uncontrolled infections, other autoimmune diseases, pregnancy or lactation were excluded. Clinical symptoms, serum thyroxine and TRAb, thyroid ultrasound, and orbital computed tomography formed the basis for the diagnoses. PBMCs were separated from 10 ml of fresh peripheral blood using Ficoll-Paque density gradient centrifugation. Total RNA was extracted with Trizol reagent, and quality was checked on an Agilent 2100 Bioanalyzer. The cysteine opens and the phenylalanine closes a CDR3 of 13 amino acids. The DNA shown is the 39-base CDR3, in frame from base 1. V ends up 5 bases short and J 6 bases short, with an unmatched junction base count of 6. CDR1 and CDR2 were assigned from the germline V gene as SNHLY and FYNNEI.

This entry is derived from a study of T cells in Graves' hyperthyroidism and ophthalmopathy (dated by TCRdb to about 2019). With regard to the full study: Peripheral blood was sampled at the time of initial diagnosis, prior to any treatment. The approximately 100 discovery patients were randomly split 7:3 into training and test sets. A discovery cohort of fewer than 110 patients, about 40 with Graves' ophthalmopathy and roughly 59 with stable Graves' hyperthyroidism, was used to find distinguishing TCR V-J signatures. The paper reports TCR Vbeta CDR3 sequencing of approximately 130 peripheral blood samples: some 44 ophthalmopathy, roughly 74 hyperthyroidism and around 17 progressor patients. Thyroid tissue and blood T-cell repertoires from about six Graves' hyperthyroidism patients were also compared in the study. Following sampling, methimazole starting at 30 mg daily was given to hyperthyroidism patients, and high-dose intravenous methylprednisolone was given to ophthalmopathy patients. Whether ophthalmopathy could be predicted prospectively was tested in an independent validation cohort made up of 18 to 20 hyperthyroidism patients plus 17 patients who later progressed to ophthalmopathy. The paper as a whole reports these results and caveats: Most expanded thyroid clonotypes (frequency above 0.001) were also detected in blood, a finding suggesting that blood repertoires may reflect thyroid immune responses. Sample size was not statistically predetermined, and blinding of investigators to group allocation was not performed. In validation, progression to ophthalmopathy was predicted by the model with 55% to 71% sensitivity and around 76% specificity, a median of roughly 6.4 months before onset. Ophthalmopathy was separated from stable hyperthyroidism by a 13 V-J signature model, with about 88% sensitivity and just over 81% specificity obtained in cross-validation and 80%/75% obtained in testing.

The TCR beta CDR3 regions were amplified from the RNA transcripts. A first-round RT-PCR of the TCR CDR3 used the HTBI primer set with the Qiagen OneStep RT-PCR kit. Libraries were constructed in a second round of multiplex PCR, after which size selection and purification were carried out. The libraries were sequenced on an Illumina HiSeq2000 using paired-end 100 bp reads. From the authors' description of their analysis: SOAPnuke was used to process the raw data, with reads discarded if the reads contained adapters or uncalled bases, had a mean Phred below 15, or lacked an exact constant-primer or identifier match. High-quality paired reads were merged using COPE v1.2.5, and each unique nucleotide sequence was defined as a clonotype. MiTCR v1.1 was used to align the clonotypes against IMGT TRBV, TRBD and TRBJ reference segments. The analysis included only V-J combinations with a frequency above 0.0001, which together covered around 99% of the repertoires. The TCS score was defined as the ratio of F50 (clonal expansion) to E x V (chaos), calculated using BLOSUM62-based TCRdist between CDR3 peptides within each V-J. Welch's t-statistics and random forest reduced several hundred V-J features to about 12, which were used in a naive Bayes classifier (R e1071). The similarity between thyroid and blood repertoires was quantified using the Morisita-Horn index. Through fastp at Q25 and MiXCR, TCRdb rebuilt clones from the public reads, retaining in-frame beta chains. Every distinct CDR3 protein forms one entry, paired with its most common genes and DNA. TCRdb's processing, not the authors' own work, is the source of the V and J calls. This sample lists hundreds of thousands of distinct CDR3 sequences; approximately 40% were detected once. 7% to 10% of the sample rests with the top ten.

The V and J segments used are TRBV2 and TRBJ1-1; 7 bases in the junction line up with TRBD1. The receptor was isolated from a man between 18 and 29 years old with Graves' hyperthyroidism. Sample: blood. Here the CDR3 is given as CASSFGTAAEAFF. The bases read TGTGCCAGCAGTTTCGGGACAGCCGCTGAAGCTTTCTTT.